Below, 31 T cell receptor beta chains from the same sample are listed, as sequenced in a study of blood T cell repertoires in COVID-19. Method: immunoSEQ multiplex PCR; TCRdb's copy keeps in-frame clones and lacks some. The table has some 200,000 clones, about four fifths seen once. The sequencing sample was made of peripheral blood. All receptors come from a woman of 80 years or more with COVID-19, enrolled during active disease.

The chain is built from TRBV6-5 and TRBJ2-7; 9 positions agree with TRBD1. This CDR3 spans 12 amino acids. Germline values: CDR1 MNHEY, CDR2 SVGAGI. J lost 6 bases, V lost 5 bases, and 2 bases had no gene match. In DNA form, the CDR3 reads TGTGCCAGCAGTAGGACAGGGGCCGAGCAGTACTTC. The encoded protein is CASSRTGAEQYF.

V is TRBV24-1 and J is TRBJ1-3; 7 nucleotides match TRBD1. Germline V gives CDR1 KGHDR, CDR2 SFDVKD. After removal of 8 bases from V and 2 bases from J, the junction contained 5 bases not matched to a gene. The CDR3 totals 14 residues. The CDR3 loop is CATNEGAAGNTIYF. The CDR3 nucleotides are TGTGCCACCAACGAGGGGGCGGCTGGAAACACCATATATTTT.

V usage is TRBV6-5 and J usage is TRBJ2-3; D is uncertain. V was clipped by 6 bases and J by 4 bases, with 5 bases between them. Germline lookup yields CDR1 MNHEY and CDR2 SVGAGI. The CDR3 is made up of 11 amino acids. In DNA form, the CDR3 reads TGTGCCAGCAGCTTATCAGATACGCAGTATTTT. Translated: CASSLSDTQYF.

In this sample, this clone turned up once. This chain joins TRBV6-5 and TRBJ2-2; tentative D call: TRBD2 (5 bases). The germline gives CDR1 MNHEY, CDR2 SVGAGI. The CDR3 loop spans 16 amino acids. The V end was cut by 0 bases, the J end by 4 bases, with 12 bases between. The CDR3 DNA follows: TGTGCCAGCAGTTACTCATCCAGCGGCTCCACCGGGGAGCTGTTTTTT. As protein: CASSYSSSGSTGELFF.

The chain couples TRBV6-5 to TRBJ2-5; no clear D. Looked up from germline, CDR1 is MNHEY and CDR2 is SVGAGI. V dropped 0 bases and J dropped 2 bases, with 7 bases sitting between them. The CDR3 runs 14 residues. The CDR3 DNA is TGTGCCAGCAGTTACTCCCACAGACAAGAGACCCAGTACTTC. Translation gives CASSYSHRQETQYF.

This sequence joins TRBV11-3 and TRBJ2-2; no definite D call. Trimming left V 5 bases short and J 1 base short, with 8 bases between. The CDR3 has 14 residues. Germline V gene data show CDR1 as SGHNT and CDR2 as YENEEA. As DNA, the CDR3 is TGTGCCAGCAGCCCCCCCTTGAACACCGGGGAGCTGTTTTTT. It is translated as CASSPPLNTGELFF. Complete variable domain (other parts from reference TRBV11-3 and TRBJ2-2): EAGVVQSPRYKIIEKKQPVAFWCNPISGHNTLYWYLQNLGQGPELLIRYENEEAVDDSQLPKDRFSAERLKGVDSTLKIQPAELGDSAVYLCASSPPLNTGELFFGEGSRLTVL.

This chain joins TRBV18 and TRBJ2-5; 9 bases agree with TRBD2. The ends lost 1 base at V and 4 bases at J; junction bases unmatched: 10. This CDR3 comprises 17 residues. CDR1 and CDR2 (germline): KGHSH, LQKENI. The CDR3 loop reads CASSPRSSSGSGETQYF. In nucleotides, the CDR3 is TGTGCCAGCTCACCACGGTCCAGTAGCGGGAGCGGAGAGACCCAGTACTTC. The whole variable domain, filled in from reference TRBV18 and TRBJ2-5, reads NAGVMQNPRHLVRRRGQEARLRCSPMKGHSHVYWYRQLPEEGLKFMVYLQKENIIDESGMPKERFSAEFPKEGPSILRIQQVVRGDSAAYFCASSPRSSSGSGETQYFGPGTRLLVL.

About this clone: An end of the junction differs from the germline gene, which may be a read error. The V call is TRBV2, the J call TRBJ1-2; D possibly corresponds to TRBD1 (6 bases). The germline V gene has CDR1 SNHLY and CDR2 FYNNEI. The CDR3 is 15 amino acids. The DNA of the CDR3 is TGTGCCAGCAGGGAAGGGACATCTGTTAACTATGGCTATACCTTC. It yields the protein CASREGTSVNYGYTF.

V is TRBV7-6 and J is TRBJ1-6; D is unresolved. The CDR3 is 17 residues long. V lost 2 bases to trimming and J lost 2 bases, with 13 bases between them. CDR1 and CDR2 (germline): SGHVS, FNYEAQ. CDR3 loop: CASSLRPEVTYNSPLHF. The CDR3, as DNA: TGTGCCAGCAGCTTAAGGCCCGAGGTCACCTATAATTCACCCCTCCACTTT.

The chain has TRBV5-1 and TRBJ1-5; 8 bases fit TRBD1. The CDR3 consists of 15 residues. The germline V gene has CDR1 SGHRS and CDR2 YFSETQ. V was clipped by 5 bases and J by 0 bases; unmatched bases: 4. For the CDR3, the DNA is TGCGCCAGCAGACTGACAGGGGATAGCAATCAGCCCCAGCATTTT. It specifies CASRLTGDSNQPQHF.

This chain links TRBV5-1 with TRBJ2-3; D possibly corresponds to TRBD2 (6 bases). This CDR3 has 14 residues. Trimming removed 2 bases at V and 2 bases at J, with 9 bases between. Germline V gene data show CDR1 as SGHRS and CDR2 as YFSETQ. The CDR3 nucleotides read TGCGCCAGCAGCTTACTAGCCCCCACAGATACGCAGTATTTT. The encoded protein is CASSLLAPTDTQYF.

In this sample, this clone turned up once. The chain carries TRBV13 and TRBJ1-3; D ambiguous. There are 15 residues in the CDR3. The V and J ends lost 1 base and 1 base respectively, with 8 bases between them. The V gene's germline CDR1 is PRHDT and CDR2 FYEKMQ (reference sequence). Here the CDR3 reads CASSLESGSGNTIYF. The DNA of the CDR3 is TGTGCCAGCAGCTTAGAATCGGGGTCTGGAAACACCATATATTTT.

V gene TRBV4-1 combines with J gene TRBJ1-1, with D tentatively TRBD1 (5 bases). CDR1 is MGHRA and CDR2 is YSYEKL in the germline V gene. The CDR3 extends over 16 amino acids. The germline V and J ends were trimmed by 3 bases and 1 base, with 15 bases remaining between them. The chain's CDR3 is CASSQQGAGKNTEAFF. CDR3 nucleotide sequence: TGCGCCAGCAGCCAGCAAGGGGCAGGAAAGAACACTGAAGCTTTCTTT.

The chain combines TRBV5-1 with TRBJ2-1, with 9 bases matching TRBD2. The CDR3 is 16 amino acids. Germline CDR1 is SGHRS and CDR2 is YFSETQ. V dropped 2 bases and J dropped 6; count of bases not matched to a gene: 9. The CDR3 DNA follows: TGCGCCAGCAGCTTACTAAGCGGGGGGTATGGCAATGAGCAGTTCTTC. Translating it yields CASSLLSGGYGNEQFF.

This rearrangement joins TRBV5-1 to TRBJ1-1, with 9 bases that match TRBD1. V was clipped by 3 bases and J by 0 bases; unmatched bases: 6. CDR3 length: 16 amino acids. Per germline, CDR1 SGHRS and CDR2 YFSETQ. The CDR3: CASSSGQGSMNTEAFF. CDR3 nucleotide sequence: TGCGCCAGCAGCTCCGGACAGGGGTCTATGAACACTGAAGCTTTCTTT.

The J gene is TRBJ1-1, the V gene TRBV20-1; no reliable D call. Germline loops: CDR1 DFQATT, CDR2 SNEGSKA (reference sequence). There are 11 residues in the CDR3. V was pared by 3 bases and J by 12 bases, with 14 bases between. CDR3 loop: CSARPGDGPFF. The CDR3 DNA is TGCAGTGCTAGGCCTGGAGACGGTCCTTTCTTT.

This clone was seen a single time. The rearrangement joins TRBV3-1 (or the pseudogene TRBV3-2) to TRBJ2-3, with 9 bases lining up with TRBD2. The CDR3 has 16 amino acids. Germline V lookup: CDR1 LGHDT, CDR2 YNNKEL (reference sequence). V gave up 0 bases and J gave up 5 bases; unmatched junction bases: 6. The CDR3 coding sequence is TGTGCCAGCAGCCAAGAAGTTTGGCGGGGGGGAGATACGCAGTATTTT. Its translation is CASSQEVWRGGDTQYF.

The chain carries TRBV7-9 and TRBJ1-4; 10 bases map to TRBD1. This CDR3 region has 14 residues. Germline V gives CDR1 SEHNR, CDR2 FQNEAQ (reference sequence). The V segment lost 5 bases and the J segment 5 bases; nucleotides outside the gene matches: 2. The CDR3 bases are TGTGCCAGCAGCAGGACAGGGGGGAATGAAAAACTGTTTTTT. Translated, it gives CASSRTGGNEKLFF. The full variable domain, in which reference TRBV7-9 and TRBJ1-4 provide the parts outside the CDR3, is DTGVSQNPRHKITKRGQNVTFRCDPISEHNRLYWYRQTLGQGPEFLTYFQNEAQLEKSRLLSDRFSAERPKGSFSTLEIQRTEQGDSAMYLCASSRTGGNEKLFFGSGTQLSVL.

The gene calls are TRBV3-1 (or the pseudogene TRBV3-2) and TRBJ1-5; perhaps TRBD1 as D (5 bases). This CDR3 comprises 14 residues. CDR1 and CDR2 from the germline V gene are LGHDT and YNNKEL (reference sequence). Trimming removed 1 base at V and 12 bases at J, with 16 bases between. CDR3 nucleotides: TGTGCCAGCAGCCAAGGCGGGGCTCGGACACACCAGCATTTT. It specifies CASSQGGARTHQHF.

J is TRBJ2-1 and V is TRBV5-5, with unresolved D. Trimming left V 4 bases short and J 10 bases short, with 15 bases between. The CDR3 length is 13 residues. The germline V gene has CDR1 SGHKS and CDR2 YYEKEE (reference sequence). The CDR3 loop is CASSRIYRSEQFF. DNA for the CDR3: TGTGCCAGCAGCAGAATCTACAGAAGCGAGCAGTTCTTC.

The CDR3 coding sequence is TGTGCCAGCAGCCCCCGGGACAGGGGTTACTACGAGCAGTACTTC. Its translation is CASSPRDRGYYEQYF. V is TRBV3-1 (or the pseudogene TRBV3-2) and J is TRBJ2-7, with TRBD1 matching over 10 bases. With V trimmed by 4 bases and J by 3 bases, 6 bases remained unmatched. CDR1 and CDR2 (germline): LGHDT, YNNKEL (reference sequence). This CDR3 contains 15 residues.

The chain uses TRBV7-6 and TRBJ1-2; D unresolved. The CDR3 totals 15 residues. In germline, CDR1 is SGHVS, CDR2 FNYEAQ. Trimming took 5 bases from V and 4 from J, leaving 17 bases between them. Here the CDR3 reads CASSPRSGGSYGYTF. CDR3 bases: TGTGCCAGCAGCCCCAGGTCGGGAGGGAGCTATGGCTACACCTTC.

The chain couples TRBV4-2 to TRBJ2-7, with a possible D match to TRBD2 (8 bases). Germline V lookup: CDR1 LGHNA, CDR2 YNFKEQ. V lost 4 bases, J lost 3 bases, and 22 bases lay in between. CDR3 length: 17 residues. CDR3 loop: CASSRGGGAGDLYEQYF. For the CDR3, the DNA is TGTGCCAGCAGCCGAGGGGGCGGAGCGGGGGATCTCTACGAGCAGTACTTC.

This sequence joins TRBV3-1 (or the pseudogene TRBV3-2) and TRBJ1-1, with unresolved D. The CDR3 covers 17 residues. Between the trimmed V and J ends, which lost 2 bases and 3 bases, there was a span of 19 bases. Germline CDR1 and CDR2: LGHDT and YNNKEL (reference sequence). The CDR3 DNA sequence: TGTGCCAGCAGCCAACCCCCCGGCAGAAAGGACTACACTGAAGCTTTCTTT. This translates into CASSQPPGRKDYTEAFF.

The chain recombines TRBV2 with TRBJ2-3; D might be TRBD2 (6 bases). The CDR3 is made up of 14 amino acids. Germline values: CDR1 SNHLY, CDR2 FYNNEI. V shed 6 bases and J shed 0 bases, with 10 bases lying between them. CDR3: CASRTGASTDTQYF. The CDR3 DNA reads TGTGCCAGCAGGACGGGAGCTAGCACAGATACGCAGTATTTT.

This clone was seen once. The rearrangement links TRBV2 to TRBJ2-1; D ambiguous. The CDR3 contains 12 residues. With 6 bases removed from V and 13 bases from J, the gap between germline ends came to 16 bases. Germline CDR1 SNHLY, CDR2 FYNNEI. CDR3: CASRRLSSSQFF. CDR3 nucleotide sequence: TGTGCCAGCAGGCGGTTAAGCAGTTCTCAGTTCTTC.

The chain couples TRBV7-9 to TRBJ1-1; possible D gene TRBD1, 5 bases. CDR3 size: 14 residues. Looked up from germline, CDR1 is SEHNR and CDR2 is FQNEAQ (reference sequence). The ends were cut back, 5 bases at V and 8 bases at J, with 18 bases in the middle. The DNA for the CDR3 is TGTGCCAGCAGCCGATCCGGGATCCGGGGGGAAGCTTTCTTT. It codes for CASSRSGIRGEAFF. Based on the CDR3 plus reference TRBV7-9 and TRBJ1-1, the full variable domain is DTGVSQNPRHKITKRGQNVTFRCDPISEHNRLYWYRQTLGQGPEFLTYFQNEAQLEKSRLLSDRFSAERPKGSFSTLEIQRTEQGDSAMYLCASSRSGIRGEAFFGQGTRLTVV.

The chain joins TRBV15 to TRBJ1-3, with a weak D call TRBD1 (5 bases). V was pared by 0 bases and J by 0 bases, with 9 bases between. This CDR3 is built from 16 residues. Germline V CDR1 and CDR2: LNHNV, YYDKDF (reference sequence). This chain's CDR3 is CATSRDRDSSGNTIYF. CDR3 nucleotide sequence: TGTGCCACCAGCAGAGACAGGGATTCCTCTGGAAACACCATATATTTT.

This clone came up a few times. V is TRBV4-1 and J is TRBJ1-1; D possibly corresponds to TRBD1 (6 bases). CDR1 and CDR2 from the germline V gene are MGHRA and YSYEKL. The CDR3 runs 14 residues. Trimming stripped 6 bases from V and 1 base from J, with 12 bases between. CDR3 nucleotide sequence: TGCGCCAGCAGGTTCCAACAGGGGAACACTGAAGCTTTCTTT. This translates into CASRFQQGNTEAFF.

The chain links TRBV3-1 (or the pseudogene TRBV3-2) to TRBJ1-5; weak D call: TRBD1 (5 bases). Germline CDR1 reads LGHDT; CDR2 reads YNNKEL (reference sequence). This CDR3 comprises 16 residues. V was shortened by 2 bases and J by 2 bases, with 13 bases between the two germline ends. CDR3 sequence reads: CASSQMSTGRNQPQHF. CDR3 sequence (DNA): TGTGCCAGCAGCCAAATGTCCACAGGCCGCAATCAGCCCCAGCATTTT.

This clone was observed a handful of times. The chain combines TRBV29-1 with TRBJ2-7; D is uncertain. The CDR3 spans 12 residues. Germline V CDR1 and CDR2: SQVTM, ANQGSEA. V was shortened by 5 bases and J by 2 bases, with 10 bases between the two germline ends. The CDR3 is CSVLGQAYEQYF. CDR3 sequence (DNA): TGCAGCGTTTTAGGCCAGGCCTACGAGCAGTACTTC.